This TCR beta chain was identified in a study of PD-L1 blockade in urothelial cancer. Study as a whole: Analyzed time points were 3 weeks (second dose) and 6 weeks after therapy began. Specimens of blood held a median count of roughly 150,000 T cells.

The time point here: pretreatment peripheral blood. Enrolled patients showed locally advanced or metastatic urothelial carcinoma. Each PCR had synthetic TCR analog templates added to it as a spike-in. Libraries were prepared by immunoSEQ multiplex PCR; TCRdb keeps only in-frame clonotypes and omits some of them. This sample carries 55,000 to 75,000 clones, approximately 80% of them seen once, and the ten largest clones take more than 1.5%. This specimen was PBMCs, taken around atezolizumab (anti-PD-L1) treatment. This sequence was found in a man aged 65 to 85 with urothelial cancer.

CDR3 sequence: CASSPGAGAYEQYF. CDR3 bases: TGCGCCAGCAGCCCAGGGGCAGGGGCCTACGAGCAGTACTTC. V and J are TRBV4-3 and TRBJ2-7; a weak D match, TRBD1 (6 bases). The V gene lost 4 bases and the J gene lost 2 bases, with 12 bases spanning the gap. This CDR3 has 14 residues. Germline V gene lookup returns CDR1 LGHNA and CDR2 YSLEER.